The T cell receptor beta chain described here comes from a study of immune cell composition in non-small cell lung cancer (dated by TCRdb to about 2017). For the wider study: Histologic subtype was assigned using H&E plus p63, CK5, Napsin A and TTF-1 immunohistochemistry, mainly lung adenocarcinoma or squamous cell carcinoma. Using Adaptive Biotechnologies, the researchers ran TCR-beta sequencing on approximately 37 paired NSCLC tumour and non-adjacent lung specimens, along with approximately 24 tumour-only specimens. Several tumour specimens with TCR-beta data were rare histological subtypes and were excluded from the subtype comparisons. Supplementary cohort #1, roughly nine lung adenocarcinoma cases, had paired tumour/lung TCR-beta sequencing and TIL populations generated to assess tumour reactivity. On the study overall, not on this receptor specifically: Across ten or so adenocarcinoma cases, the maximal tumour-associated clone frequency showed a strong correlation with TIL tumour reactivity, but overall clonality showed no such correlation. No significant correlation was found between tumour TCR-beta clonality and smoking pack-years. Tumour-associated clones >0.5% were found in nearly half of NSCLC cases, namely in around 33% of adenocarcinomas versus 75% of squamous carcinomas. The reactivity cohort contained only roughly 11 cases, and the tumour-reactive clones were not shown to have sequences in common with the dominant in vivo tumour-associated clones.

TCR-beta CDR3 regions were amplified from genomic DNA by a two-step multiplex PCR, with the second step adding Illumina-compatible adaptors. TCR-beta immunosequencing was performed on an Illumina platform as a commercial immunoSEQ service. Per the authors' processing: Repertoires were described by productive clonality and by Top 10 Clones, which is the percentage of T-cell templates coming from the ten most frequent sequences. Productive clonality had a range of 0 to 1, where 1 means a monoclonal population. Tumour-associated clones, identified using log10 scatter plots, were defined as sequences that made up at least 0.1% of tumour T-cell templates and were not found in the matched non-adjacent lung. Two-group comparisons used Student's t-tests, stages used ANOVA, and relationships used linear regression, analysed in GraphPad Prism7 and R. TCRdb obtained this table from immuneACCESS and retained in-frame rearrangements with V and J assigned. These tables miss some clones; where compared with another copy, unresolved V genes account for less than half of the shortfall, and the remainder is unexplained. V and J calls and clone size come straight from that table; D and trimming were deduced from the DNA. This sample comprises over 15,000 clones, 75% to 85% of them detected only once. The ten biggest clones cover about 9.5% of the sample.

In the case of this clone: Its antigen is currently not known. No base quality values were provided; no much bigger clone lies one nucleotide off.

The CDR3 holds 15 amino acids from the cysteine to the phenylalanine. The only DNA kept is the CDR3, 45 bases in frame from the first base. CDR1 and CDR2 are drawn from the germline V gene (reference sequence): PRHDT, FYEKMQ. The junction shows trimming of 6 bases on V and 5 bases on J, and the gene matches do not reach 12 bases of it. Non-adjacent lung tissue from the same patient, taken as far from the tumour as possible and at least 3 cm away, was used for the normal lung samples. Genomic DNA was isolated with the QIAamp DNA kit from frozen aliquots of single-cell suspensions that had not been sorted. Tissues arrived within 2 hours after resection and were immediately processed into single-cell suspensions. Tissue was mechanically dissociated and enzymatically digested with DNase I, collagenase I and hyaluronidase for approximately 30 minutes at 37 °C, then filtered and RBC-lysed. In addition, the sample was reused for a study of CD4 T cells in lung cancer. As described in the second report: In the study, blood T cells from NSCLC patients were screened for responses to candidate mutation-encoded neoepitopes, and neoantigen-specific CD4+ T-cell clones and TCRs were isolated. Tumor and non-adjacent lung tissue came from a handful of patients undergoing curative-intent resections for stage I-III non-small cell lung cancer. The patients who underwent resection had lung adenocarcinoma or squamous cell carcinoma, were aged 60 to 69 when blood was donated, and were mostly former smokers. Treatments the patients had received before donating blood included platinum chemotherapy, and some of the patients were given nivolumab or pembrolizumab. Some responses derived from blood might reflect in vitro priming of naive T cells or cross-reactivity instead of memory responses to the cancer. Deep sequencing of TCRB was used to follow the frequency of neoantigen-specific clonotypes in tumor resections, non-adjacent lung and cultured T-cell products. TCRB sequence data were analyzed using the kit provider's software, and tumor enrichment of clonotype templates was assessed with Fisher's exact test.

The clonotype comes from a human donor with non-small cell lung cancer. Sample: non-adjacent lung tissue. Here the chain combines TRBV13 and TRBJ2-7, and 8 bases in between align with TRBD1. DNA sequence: TGTGCCAGCAGGGAAGGCAGGGGGCTTCGCGACGAGCAGTACTTC. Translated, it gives CASREGRGLRDEQYF.